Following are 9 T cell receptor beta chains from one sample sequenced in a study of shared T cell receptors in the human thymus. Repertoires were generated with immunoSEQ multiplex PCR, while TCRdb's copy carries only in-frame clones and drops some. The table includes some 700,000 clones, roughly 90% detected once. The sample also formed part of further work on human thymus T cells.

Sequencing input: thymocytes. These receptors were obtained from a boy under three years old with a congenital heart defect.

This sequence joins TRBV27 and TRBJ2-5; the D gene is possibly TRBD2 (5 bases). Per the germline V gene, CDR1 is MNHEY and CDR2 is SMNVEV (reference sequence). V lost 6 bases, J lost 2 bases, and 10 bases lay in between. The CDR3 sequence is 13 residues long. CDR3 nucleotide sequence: TGTGCCAGCAGCCCGCGCGGGCAAGAGACCCAGTACTTC. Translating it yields CASSPRGQETQYF.

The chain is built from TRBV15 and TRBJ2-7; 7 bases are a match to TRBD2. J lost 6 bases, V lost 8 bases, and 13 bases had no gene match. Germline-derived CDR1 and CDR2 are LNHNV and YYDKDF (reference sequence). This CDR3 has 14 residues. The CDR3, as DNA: TGTGCCACCGCGGCACCGGGACTACCGTCCGAGCAGTACTTC. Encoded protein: CATAAPGLPSEQYF.

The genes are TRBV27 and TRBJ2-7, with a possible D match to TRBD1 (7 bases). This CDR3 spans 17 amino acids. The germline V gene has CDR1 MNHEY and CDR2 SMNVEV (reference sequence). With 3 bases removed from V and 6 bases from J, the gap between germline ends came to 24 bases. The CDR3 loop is CASSLDRWGALSGEQYF. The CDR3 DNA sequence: TGTGCCAGCAGTTTGGACAGGTGGGGGGCCTTATCGGGCGAGCAGTACTTC.

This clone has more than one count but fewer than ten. The CDR3 coding sequence is TGTGCCAGCAGCTTAGGTTGGGCAGGGAGGGACGTCCTGACTTTC. This gives the protein CASSLGWAGRDVLTF. The V gene is TRBV7-8, the J gene TRBJ2-6; TRBD2 matches at 7 bases. Germline values: CDR1 SGHVS, CDR2 FQNEAQ. This CDR3 spans 15 amino acids. V was clipped by 1 base and J by 11 bases; unmatched bases: 8.

This chain's CDR3 is CASSSRPGTSGSQHEQFF. CDR3 in DNA: TGTGCCAGCAGCTCTCGCCCGGGGACTAGCGGGAGTCAGCATGAGCAGTTCTTC. The V call is TRBV5-6, the J call TRBJ2-1; 14 bases map to TRBD2. Germline V CDR1 and CDR2: SGHDT, YYEEEE. The V segment lost 3 bases and the J segment 8 bases; nucleotides outside the gene matches: 13. This CDR3 contains 18 residues. Variable domain in full (rest from reference TRBV5-6 and TRBJ2-1): DAGVTQSPTHLIKTRGQQVTLRCSPKSGHDTVSWYQQALGQGPQFIFQYYEEEERQRGNFPDRFSGHQFPNYSSELNVNALLLGDSALYLCASSSRPGTSGSQHEQFFGPGTRLTVL.

CDR3 sequence (DNA): TGTGCCAGCAGCCCGGGGACAGGGACTCCCAATGAGCAGTTCTTC. Its protein product is CASSPGTGTPNEQFF. This chain connects TRBV9 to TRBJ2-1, with 9 positions matching TRBD1. The CDR3 sequence is 15 residues long. The germline V gene encodes CDR1 SGDLS and CDR2 YYNGEE. V was pared by 4 bases and J by 6 bases, with 8 bases of the junction left unmatched.

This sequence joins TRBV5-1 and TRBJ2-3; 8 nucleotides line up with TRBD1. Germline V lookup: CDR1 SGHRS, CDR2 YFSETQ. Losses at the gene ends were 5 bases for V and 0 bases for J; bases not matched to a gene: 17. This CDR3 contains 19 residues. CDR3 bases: TGCGCCAGCAGAGATACACCTATTGACAGGGGAAAGAGCACAGATACGCAGTATTTT. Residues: CASRDTPIDRGKSTDTQYF.

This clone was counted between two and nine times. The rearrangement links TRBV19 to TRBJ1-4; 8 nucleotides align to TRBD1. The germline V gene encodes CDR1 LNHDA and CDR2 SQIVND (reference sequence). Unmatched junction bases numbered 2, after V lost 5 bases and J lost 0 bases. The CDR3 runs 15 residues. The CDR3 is CASSRDRTTNEKLFF. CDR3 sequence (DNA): TGTGCCAGTAGTCGGGACAGGACAACTAATGAAAAACTGTTTTTT.

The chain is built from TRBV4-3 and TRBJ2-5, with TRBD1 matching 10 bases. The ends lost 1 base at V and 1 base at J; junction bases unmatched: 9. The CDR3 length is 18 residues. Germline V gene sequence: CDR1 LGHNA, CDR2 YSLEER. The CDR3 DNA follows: TGCGCCAGCAGCCAAGGGGACAGGGACAGGGGTAGCCAAGAGACCCAGTACTTC. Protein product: CASSQGDRDRGSQETQYF.